This is a list of T cell receptor beta chains from one sample in a study of T cells in localized non-small cell lung cancer. Generated by immunoSEQ multiplex PCR, the TCRdb table keeps only in-frame clones and is missing some. The sample lists 8,500 to 13,000 clones; approximately 84% were seen once. Sequenced material: peripheral blood, taken before any cancer treatment. These receptors originate from a male donor aged 60 or over with stage III lung adenocarcinoma. The CDR3 runs from the conserved cysteine through the conserved F or W. Fields, in order: J gene, CDR3 length, D gene, V gene, clone size, CDR3 DNA, CDR3 protein. A D gene is named only where the DNA matches it firmly. Clone size appears in some rows only: once, few, many, or a class for an expanded clone.

TRBJ2-1,15,TRBD2,TRBV19,NA,TGTGCCAGTAGTATAGGTGGGAGGGCCATAGATGAGCAGTTCTTC,CASSIGGRAIDEQFF
TRBJ1-1,14,NA,TRBV6-1,NA,TGTGCCAGCAGTGCGAACCGGGAGTACACTGAAGCTTTCTTT,CASSANREYTEAFF
TRBJ2-2,15,NA,TRBV18,few,TGTGCCAGCTCACCACTACGCGGGAACACCGGGGAGCTGTTTTTT,CASSPLRGNTGELFF
TRBJ1-5,15,TRBD1,TRBV6-6,NA,TGTGCCAGCAGGCGCGGGACAGAAAGCAATCAGCCCCAGCATTTT,CASRRGTESNQPQHF
TRBJ2-1,15,TRBD2,TRBV5-5,NA,TGTGCCAGCAGCTTGGATCCAGGGAGCGGGGATGAGCAGTTCTTC,CASSLDPGSGDEQFF
TRBJ2-1,17,NA,TRBV7-9,few,TGTGCCAGCAGCCCGGGGGCGGACCGGAGCTCCTACAATGAGCAGTTCTTC,CASSPGADRSSYNEQFF
TRBJ2-4,14,NA,TRBV11-2,NA,TGTGCCAGCAGCAAGGACATAGCCAAAAACATTCAGTACTTC,CASSKDIAKNIQYF
TRBJ2-3,16,NA,TRBV7-7,NA,TGTGCTAGCAGCAAGGGGCTTGGGCAGGTGGCAGATACGCAGTATTTT,CASSKGLGQVADTQYF
TRBJ2-1,14,NA,TRBV5-6,NA,TGTGCCAGCAGCTTGGTCCCGGGGGACAATGAGCAGTTCTTC,CASSLVPGDNEQFF
TRBJ2-6,14,NA,TRBV4-3,NA,TGCGCCAGCAGCCAATTAAGTGGGGCCAACGTCCTGACTTTC,CASSQLSGANVLTF
TRBJ2-2,14,TRBD1,TRBV6-1,NA,TGTGCCAGCAACCTCAGGGGGCGGTCCGGGGAGCTGTTTTTT,CASNLRGRSGELFF
TRBJ2-1,14,NA,TRBV7-2,few,TGTGCCAGCAGCTTAGTTGGGGGACAAGCCGAGCAGTTCTTC,CASSLVGGQAEQFF
TRBJ1-6,16,NA,TRBV28,NA,TGTGCCAGCACCTACTCTACGACGGGGGGTAATTCACCCCTCCACTTT,CASTYSTTGGNSPLHF
TRBJ2-1,14,TRBD2,TRBV14,NA,TGTGCCAGCAGCCAAAGAACTAGCGCTCGGGAGCAGTTCTTC,CASSQRTSAREQFF
TRBJ2-7,13,TRBD2,TRBV2,NA,TGTGCCACCACGGGACTAGCGGGTTACGAGCAGTACTTC,CATTGLAGYEQYF
TRBJ2-7,15,TRBD1,TRBV19,NA,TGTGCCAGTAGCAATAACAGGGGCCGAGGCTACGAGCAGTACTTC,CASSNNRGRGYEQYF
TRBJ1-1,14,TRBD1,TRBV5-1,NA,TGCGCCAGCAGCTTGGAGGGGGCTTACACTGAAGCTTTCTTT,CASSLEGAYTEAFF
TRBJ1-1,15,NA,TRBV6-6,NA,TGTGCCAGCAGTTACCCCAGGGAGGGAAACACTGAAGCTTTCTTT,CASSYPREGNTEAFF
TRBJ2-4,14,TRBD2,TRBV19,NA,TGTGCCAGTAGTTTCCGGCGGGGGACCCAGGTTCAGTACTTC,CASSFRRGTQVQYF
TRBJ1-5,12,NA,TRBV5-6,NA,TGTGCCAGCAGCGATCGACAAAGCCCCCAGCATTTT,CASSDRQSPQHF
TRBJ1-2,15,TRBD1,TRBV7-9,once,TGTGCCAGCAGCTTATCAAGACAGGGTATCTATGGCTACACCTTC,CASSLSRQGIYGYTF
TRBJ2-3,16,TRBD1,TRBV5-4,NA,TGTGCCAGCAGCGCGGGGACAGGTGGCATGGCAGATACGCAGTATTTT,CASSAGTGGMADTQYF
TRBJ1-6,17,NA,TRBV27,NA,TGTGCCAGCAGCTCACGGGCCGGGGCAGCCTCTAATTCACCCCTCCACTTT,CASSSRAGAASNSPLHF
TRBJ2-5,16,NA,TRBV10-1,NA,TGCGCCAGCAGTGAGTCCCACAGCCCGTACCAAGAGACCCAGTACTTC,CASSESHSPYQETQYF
TRBJ2-1,15,TRBD1,TRBV4-2,NA,TGTGCCAGCAGCCAAGATCGGGGGACAGGGGTTGAGCAGTTCTTC,CASSQDRGTGVEQFF
TRBJ1-2,11,NA,TRBV29-1,NA,TGCAGCGCCTGGGTGGTTTATGGCTACACCTTC,CSAWVVYGYTF
TRBJ2-7,15,NA,TRBV9,NA,TGTGCCAGCAGCGCCCGAAGGGAGACTAACTACGAGCAGTACTTC,CASSARRETNYEQYF
TRBJ2-3,14,NA,TRBV5-5,few,TGTGCCAGCAGCTTGGAGGCAACCTGGGGTACGCAGTATTTT,CASSLEATWGTQYF
TRBJ1-1,16,NA,TRBV19,NA,TGTGCCAGTAGTATAGGGACCCCGGAGGGGAACACTGAAGCTTTCTTT,CASSIGTPEGNTEAFF
TRBJ2-1,13,NA,TRBV5-1,NA,TGCGCCAGCACAGGGAGCTCCTACAATGAGCAGTTCTTC,CASTGSSYNEQFF
TRBJ2-5,11,NA,TRBV7-2,NA,TGTGCCAGCAGCTTAAGCGAGACCCAGTACTTC,CASSLSETQYF
TRBJ2-3,15,NA,TRBV6-5,NA,TGTGCCAGCAGTTCCGGGACTTTAGGCACAGATACGCAGTATTTT,CASSSGTLGTDTQYF
TRBJ2-7,15,TRBD1,TRBV5-1,NA,TGCGCCAGCAGCTTGGCGGGGACAGACTCCTACGAGCAGTACTTC,CASSLAGTDSYEQYF
TRBJ2-5,13,NA,TRBV5-1,NA,TGCGCCAGCAGCTCCGGCAGCCAAGAGACCCAGTACTTC,CASSSGSQETQYF
TRBJ2-2,15,TRBD2,TRBV7-3,NA,TGTGCCAGCAGCCCTGGGACTAGCAGCACCGGGGAGCTGTTTTTT,CASSPGTSSTGELFF
TRBJ2-1,18,NA,TRBV10-3,few,TGTGCCATCAGTGCTCCTACAGCCCAAGAAAGTTCCTACAATGAGCAGTTCTTC,CAISAPTAQESSYNEQFF
TRBJ1-5,14,NA,TRBV6-1,medium-sized,TGTGCCAGCAGTGATCGGGGCGGCAATCAGCCCCAGCATTTT,CASSDRGGNQPQHF
TRBJ2-7,15,NA,TRBV6-6,NA,TGTGCCAGCAGTTACAGAGATACCAGCTCCTACGAGCAGTACTTC,CASSYRDTSSYEQYF
TRBJ1-3,18,NA,TRBV28,NA,TGTGCCAGCAGTTTAAATTCCTTTTACATAGCACCTGGAAACACCATATATTTT,CASSLNSFYIAPGNTIYF
TRBJ1-2,13,NA,TRBV5-4,large,TGTGCCAGCAGCAGTAGTAGGTCGTATGGCTACACCTTC,CASSSSRSYGYTF
TRBJ1-2,15,TRBD1,TRBV9,few,TGTGCCAGCAGCAAGGGACAGAGGTCTAACTATGGCTACACCTTC,CASSKGQRSNYGYTF
TRBJ2-4,13,NA,TRBV6-1,NA,TGTGCCACCCTCAGAGGGGCCCAAAACATTCAGTACTTC,CATLRGAQNIQYF
TRBJ1-2,12,NA,TRBV5-1,few,TGCGCCAGCAGCTTGGACGGGGGGGGCTACACCTTC,CASSLDGGGYTF
TRBJ2-7,16,TRBD2,TRBV4-1,NA,TGCGCCAGCAGCCAAGTTCCGGGACTAGCGACCTACGAGCAGTACTTC,CASSQVPGLATYEQYF
TRBJ2-6,16,NA,TRBV7-2,NA,TGTGCCAGCAGCTTAGGGACCGGGTCCGGGGCCAACGTCCTGACTTTC,CASSLGTGSGANVLTF
TRBJ2-7,15,TRBD2,TRBV5-4,once,TGTGCCAGCAGCCCCCCGGGACTAGCGGGAACCGAGCAGTACTTC,CASSPPGLAGTEQYF
TRBJ1-2,14,NA,TRBV2,NA,TGTGCCAGCAGTGAGCCACGCGACAGCTATGGCTACACCTTC,CASSEPRDSYGYTF
TRBJ2-7,14,TRBD2,TRBV5-1,NA,TGCGCCAGCAGCTTCGGAGCGGGAGCCTACGAGCAGTACTTC,CASSFGAGAYEQYF
TRBJ2-4,16,NA,TRBV28,once,TGTGCCAGCAGTTTATGGGAGCGGCTAGCCAAAAACATTCAGTACTTC,CASSLWERLAKNIQYF
TRBJ2-1,14,NA,TRBV5-1,NA,TGCGCCAGCAGGCGGGGACAAAATTACAATGAGCAGTTCTTC,CASRRGQNYNEQFF
TRBJ1-1,16,NA,TRBV12-5,NA,TGTGCTAGACGAGAGGGGCAGCCGTTCCGTGACACTGAAGCTTTCTTT,CARREGQPFRDTEAFF
TRBJ2-7,13,NA,TRBV6-5,NA,TGTGCCAGCACCAGCCAGGCCCCCTACGAGCAGTACTTC,CASTSQAPYEQYF
TRBJ2-7,14,NA,TRBV7-9,NA,TGTGCCAGCAGCTCACCCGGGACACCCGACGAGCAGTACTTC,CASSSPGTPDEQYF
TRBJ2-3,15,NA,TRBV7-2,NA,TGTGCCAGCAGGGGGCCGCAGGGTAGCACAGATACGCAGTATTTT,CASRGPQGSTDTQYF